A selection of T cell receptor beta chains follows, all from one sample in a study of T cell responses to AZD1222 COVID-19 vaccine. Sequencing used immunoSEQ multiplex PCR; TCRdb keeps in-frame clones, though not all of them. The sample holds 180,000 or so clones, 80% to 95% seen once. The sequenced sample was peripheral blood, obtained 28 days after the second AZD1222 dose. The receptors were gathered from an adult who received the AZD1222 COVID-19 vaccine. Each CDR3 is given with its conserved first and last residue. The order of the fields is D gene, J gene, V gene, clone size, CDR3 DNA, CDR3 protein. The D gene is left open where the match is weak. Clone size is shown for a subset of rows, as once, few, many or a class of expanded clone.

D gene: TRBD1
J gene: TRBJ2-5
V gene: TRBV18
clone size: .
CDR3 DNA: TGTGCCAGCTCACCAAGGGACAGGGCCGACGAGACCCAGTACTTC
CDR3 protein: CASSPRDRADETQYF

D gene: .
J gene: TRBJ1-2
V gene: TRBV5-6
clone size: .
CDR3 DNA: TGTGCCAGCAGCTTGGACACCTCTAACTATGGCTACACCTTC
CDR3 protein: CASSLDTSNYGYTF

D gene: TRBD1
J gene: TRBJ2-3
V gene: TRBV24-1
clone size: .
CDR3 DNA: TGTGCCACCAGTGAAGCAGGGGGCGATACGCAGTATTTT
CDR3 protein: CATSEAGGDTQYF

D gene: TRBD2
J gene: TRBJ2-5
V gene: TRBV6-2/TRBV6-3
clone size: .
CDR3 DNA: TGTGCCAGCAGTTACACCGGGACTAGCGGGAGGGTGCAAGAGACCCAGTACTTC
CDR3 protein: CASSYTGTSGRVQETQYF

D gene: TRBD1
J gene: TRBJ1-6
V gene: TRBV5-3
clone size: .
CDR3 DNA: TGTGCCAGAAGGTCCACCGGGACAGGGGGCTTGTCGAATTCACCCCTCCACTTT
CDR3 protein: CARRSTGTGGLSNSPLHF

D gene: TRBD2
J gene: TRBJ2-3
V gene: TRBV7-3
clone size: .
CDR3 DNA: TGTGCCAGCAGCTTAAACGCCGCGGGAGTCGGGGATACGCAGTATTTT
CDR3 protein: CASSLNAAGVGDTQYF

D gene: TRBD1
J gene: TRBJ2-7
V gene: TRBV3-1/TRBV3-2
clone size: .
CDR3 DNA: TGTGCCAGCAGCCGATACCGGGACAGGGGGTCGTACGAGCAGTACTTC
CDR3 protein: CASSRYRDRGSYEQYF

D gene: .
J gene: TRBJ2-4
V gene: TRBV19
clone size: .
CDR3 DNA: TGTGCCAGTAGTAGGGACGCAAACCCTCCCAAAAACATTCAGTACTTC
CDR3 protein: CASSRDANPPKNIQYF

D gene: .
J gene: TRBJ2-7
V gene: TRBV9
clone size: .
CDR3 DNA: TGTGCCAGCAGCGTAGATAGTCGTACTCACGAGCAGTACTTC
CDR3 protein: CASSVDSRTHEQYF

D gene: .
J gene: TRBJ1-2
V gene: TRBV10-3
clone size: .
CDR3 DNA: TGTGCCATCAATGGGGGTTTAGAAGGCTACACCTTC
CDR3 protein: CAINGGLEGYTF

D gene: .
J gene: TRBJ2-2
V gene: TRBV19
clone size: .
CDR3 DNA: TGTGCCAGTAGTATAGATCGGGGGAACACCGGGGAGCTGTTTTTT
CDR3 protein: CASSIDRGNTGELFF

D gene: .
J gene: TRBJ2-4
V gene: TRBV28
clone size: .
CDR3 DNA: TGTGCCAGCACACAGGCGAGGGATGGCAAAAACATTCAGTACTTC
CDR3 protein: CASTQARDGKNIQYF

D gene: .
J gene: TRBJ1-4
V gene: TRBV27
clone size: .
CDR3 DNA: TGTGCCAGCAGTTCGGAACTTTTTAATGAAAAACTGTTTTTT
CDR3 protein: CASSSELFNEKLFF

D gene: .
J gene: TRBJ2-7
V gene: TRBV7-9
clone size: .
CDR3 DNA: TGTGCCAGCAGCTTAGACGGGAAGAGATCCGACGAGCAGTACTTC
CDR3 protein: CASSLDGKRSDEQYF

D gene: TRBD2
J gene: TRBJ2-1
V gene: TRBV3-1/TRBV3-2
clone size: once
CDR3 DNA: TGTGCCAGCAGGCATCAGACTAGCGGGGGGGCGAATGAGCAGTTCTTC
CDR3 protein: CASRHQTSGGANEQFF

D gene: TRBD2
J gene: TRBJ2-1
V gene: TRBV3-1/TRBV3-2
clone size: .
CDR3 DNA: TGTGCCAGCAGCCAGGGGGGGGGTGAGCAGTTCTTC
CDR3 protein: CASSQGGGEQFF

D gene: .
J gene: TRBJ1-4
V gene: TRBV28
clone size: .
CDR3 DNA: TGTGCCAGCAGTTTTAATGAAAAACTGTTTTTT
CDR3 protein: CASSFNEKLFF

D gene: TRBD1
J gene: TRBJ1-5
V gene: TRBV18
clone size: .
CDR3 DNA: TGTGCCAGCTCACCACGGACAGGGGGGAATCAGCCCCAGCATTTT
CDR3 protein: CASSPRTGGNQPQHF

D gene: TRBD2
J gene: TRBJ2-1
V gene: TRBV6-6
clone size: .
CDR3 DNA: TGTGCCAGCAGTACCCCTAGCGGGACAATCTCGGAGCAGTTCTTC
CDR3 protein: CASSTPSGTISEQFF

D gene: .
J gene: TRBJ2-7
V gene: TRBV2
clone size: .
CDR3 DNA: TGTGCCAGCAGCCGGGGCCCCTACGAGCAGTACTTC
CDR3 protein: CASSRGPYEQYF

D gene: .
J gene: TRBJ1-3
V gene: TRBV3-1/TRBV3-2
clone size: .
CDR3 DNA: TGTGCCAGCAGCTCTCTAGGACAGACTGGAAACACCATATATTTT
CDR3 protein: CASSSLGQTGNTIYF

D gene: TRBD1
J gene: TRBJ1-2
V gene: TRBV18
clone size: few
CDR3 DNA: TGTGCCAGCTCAGAAGGGACAGGAATTAACTATGGCTACACCTTC
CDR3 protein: CASSEGTGINYGYTF

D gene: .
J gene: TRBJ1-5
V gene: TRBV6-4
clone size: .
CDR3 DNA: TGTGCCAGCAGTGACCAGGCAGGACAGCCCCAGCATTTT
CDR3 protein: CASSDQAGQPQHF

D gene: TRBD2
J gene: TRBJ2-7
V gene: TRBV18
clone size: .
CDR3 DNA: TGTGCCAGCTCGAAACCGGGGGATAGCGGGAGAGCTTACGAGCAGTACTTC
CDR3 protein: CASSKPGDSGRAYEQYF

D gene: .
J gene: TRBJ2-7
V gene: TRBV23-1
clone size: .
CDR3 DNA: TGCGCTACAGAAGACGGGCCCTACGAGCAGTACTTC
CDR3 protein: CATEDGPYEQYF

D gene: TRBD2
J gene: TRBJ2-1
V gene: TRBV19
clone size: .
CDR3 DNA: TGTGCCAGTAGACCCCTAGCGGGACCTTACAATGAGCAGTTCTTC
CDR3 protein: CASRPLAGPYNEQFF

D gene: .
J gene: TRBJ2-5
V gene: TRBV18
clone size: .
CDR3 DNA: TGTGCCAGCTCACTCAGGATCGGGGCGGGAGAGACCCAGTACTTC
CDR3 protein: CASSLRIGAGETQYF

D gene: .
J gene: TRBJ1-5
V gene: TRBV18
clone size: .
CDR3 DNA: TGTGCCAGCTCACCGGAAACAGGCAATCAGCCCCAGCATTTT
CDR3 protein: CASSPETGNQPQHF

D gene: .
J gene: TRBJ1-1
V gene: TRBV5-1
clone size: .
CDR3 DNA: TGCGCCAGCAGCTTGGGGACAGAGAACACTGAAGCTTTCTTT
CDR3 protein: CASSLGTENTEAFF

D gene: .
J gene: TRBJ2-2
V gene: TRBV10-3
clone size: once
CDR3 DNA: TGTGCCATCAGTGAGCGTTCCCAGGGAAACACCGGGGAGCTGTTTTTT
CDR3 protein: CAISERSQGNTGELFF

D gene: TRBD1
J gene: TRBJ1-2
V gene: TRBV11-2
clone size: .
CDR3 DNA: TGTGCCAGCAGCGCCCAGGGGGGGGCAGATGGCTACACCTTC
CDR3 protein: CASSAQGGADGYTF

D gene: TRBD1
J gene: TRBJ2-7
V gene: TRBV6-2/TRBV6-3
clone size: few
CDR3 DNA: TGTGCCAGCAGTTACCCTCAGGGGGCCTCCTACGAGCAGTACTTC
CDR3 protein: CASSYPQGASYEQYF

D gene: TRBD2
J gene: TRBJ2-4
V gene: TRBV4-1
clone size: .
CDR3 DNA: TGCGCCAGCAGCCAAGGGGCGGCGGGAGGGCGGGCCAAAAACATTCAGTACTTC
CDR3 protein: CASSQGAAGGRAKNIQYF

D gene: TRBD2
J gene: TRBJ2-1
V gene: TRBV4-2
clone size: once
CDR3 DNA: TGTGCCAGCAGCCAAGACGGGACTAGAACTTACAATGAGCAGTTCTTC
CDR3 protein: CASSQDGTRTYNEQFF

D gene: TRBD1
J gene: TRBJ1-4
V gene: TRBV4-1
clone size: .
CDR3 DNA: TGCGCCAGCAGAAGGATTTGGGACAGGGAGTCTAATGAAAAACTGTTTTTT
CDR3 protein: CASRRIWDRESNEKLFF

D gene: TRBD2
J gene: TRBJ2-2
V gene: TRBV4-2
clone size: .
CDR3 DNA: TGTGCCAGCAGCCAAGGCACTAGCGGGGGGGCGGTCGGGGAGCTGTTTTTT
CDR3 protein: CASSQGTSGGAVGELFF

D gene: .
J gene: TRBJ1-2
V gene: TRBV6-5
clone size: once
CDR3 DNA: TGTGCCAGCGAAGAGGGGAGGGTCGGCTACACCTTC
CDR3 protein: CASEEGRVGYTF

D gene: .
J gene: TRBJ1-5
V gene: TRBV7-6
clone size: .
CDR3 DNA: TGTGCCAGCAGCTTATTTCCAGCAGGGGAGGGCCAGCCCCAGCATTTT
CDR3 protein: CASSLFPAGEGQPQHF

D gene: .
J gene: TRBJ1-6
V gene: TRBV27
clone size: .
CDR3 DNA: TGTGCCAGCAGTTCCCCAGGGGTTAATTCACCCCTCCACTTT
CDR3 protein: CASSSPGVNSPLHF

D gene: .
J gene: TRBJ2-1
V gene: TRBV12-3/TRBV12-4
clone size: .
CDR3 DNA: TGTGCCAGCAGTTCGGGACTTTACAATGAGCAGTTCTTC
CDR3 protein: CASSSGLYNEQFF

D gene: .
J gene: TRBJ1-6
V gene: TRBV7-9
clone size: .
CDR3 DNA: TGTGCCAGCGCAGGGGTCCGATCACCCCTCCACTTT
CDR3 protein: CASAGVRSPLHF

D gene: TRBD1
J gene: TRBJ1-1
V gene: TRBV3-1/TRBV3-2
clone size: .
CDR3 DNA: TGTGCCAGCAGCCAAAGACAGGGTGATGAAGCTTTCTTT
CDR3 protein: CASSQRQGDEAFF

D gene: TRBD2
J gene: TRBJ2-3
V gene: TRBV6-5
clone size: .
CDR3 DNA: TGTGCCAGCACTCCTGGGACTACCGGCTTAGGTACGCAGTATTTT
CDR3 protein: CASTPGTTGLGTQYF

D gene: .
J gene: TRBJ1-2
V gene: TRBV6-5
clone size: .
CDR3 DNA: TGTGCCAGCAGTTACTCGACCCAGTCCTATGGCTACACCTTC
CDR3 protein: CASSYSTQSYGYTF

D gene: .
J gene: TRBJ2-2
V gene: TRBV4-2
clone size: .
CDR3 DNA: TGTGCCAGCAGCCAAGATGGGGGCTCCGGGGAGCTGTTTTTT
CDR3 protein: CASSQDGGSGELFF